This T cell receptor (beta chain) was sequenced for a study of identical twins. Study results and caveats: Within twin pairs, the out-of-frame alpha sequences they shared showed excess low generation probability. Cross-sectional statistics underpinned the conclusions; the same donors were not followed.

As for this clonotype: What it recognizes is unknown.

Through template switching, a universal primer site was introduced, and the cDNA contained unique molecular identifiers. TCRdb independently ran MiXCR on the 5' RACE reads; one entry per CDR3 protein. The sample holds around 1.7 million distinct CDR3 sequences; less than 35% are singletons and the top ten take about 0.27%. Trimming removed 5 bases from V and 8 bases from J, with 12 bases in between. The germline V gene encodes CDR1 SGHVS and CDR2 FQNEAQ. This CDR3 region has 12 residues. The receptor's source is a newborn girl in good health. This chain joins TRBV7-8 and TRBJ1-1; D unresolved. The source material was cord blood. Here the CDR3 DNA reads TGTGCCAGCAGCGGCGGCAGGTCGGAAGCTTTCTTT. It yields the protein CASSGGRSEAFF.